This is a list of T cell receptor beta chains from one sample in a study of regulatory and conventional T cells in RAG deficiency. Sequencing was performed with immunoSEQ multiplex PCR; in TCRdb, only in-frame clones are kept and a portion is missing. The sample lists about 34,000 clones; about three quarters were seen once. This same sample was also taken into another study, of regulatory T cells.

Sequencing was done on a sample of CD4+ effector T cells sorted from blood. The receptor source for this set is a human donor in good health. Both conserved end residues are part of each CDR3. A D gene is named only where the DNA matches it firmly. For some rows the clone size is stated as once, few or many, or as a class when expanded; others skip it.

j_call clone_size d_call v_call cdr3_aa cdr3_nt
TRBJ1-5 few . TRBV19 CASSGTQGNNQPQHF TGTGCCAGTAGTGGGACACAGGGAAACAATCAGCCCCAGCATTTT
TRBJ1-1 . . TRBV29-1 CSVEGRQALEAFF TGCAGCGTTGAAGGCAGACAGGCACTAGAAGCTTTCTTT
TRBJ1-5 . . TRBV9 CASSGGTGPNQPQHF TGTGCCAGCAGCGGGGGTACAGGACCCAATCAGCCCCAGCATTTT
TRBJ1-1 . . TRBV19 CASSPIERNTEAFF TGTGCCAGTAGTCCGATTGAGAGGAACACTGAAGCTTTCTTT
TRBJ2-5 . . TRBV6-1 CASRKETQYF TGTGCCAGCAGAAAGGAGACCCAGTACTTC
TRBJ1-2 . . TRBV4-1 CASSQPALGNSPGRYGYTF TGCGCCAGCAGCCAACCGGCACTGGGAAACTCGCCCGGCCGGTATGGCTACACCTTC
TRBJ1-1 once . TRBV28 CASTLHGAKNTEAFF TGTGCCAGCACCTTACATGGGGCTAAGAACACTGAAGCTTTCTTT
TRBJ2-7 once TRBD1 TRBV7-2 CASSPGGHYEQYF TGTGCCAGCAGTCCAGGGGGTCACTACGAGCAGTACTTC
TRBJ2-6 . . TRBV7-9 CASSYRRGSGANVLTF TGTGCCAGCAGCTACCGACGGGGCTCTGGGGCCAACGTCCTGACTTTC
TRBJ1-1 . . TRBV6-1 CASSATGKGVRNTEAFF TGTGCCAGCAGTGCTACAGGGAAAGGAGTGAGGAACACTGAAGCTTTCTTT
TRBJ1-1 . . TRBV10-3 CAISASIKSTEAFF TGTGCCATCAGTGCTTCTATTAAGTCCACTGAAGCTTTCTTT
TRBJ2-7 few TRBD2 TRBV5-5 CASSLETKGTSGVLGEQYF TGTGCCAGCAGCTTGGAAACCAAAGGGACTAGCGGGGTCCTAGGAGAGCAGTACTTC
TRBJ1-1 . . TRBV19 CASSIGGTGAFF TGTGCCAGTAGTATAGGGGGGACCGGGGCTTTCTTT
TRBJ2-3 . . TRBV27 CASSSPARGNTDTQYF TGTGCCAGCAGTTCCCCCGCTCGGGGAAACACAGATACGCAGTATTTT
TRBJ1-1 . TRBD1 TRBV6-6 CASTNQYRGSDEAFF TGTGCCAGCACGAACCAATACAGGGGCAGCGATGAAGCTTTCTTT
TRBJ2-3 . TRBD2 TRBV9 CASSVDAGGRGDTQYF TGTGCCAGCAGCGTGGACGCGGGGGGCAGGGGAGATACGCAGTATTTT
TRBJ2-5 . TRBD2 TRBV6-6 CASRAGGSQETQYF TGTGCCAGCAGGGCCGGGGGGTCCCAAGAGACCCAGTACTTC
TRBJ2-5 . TRBD1 TRBV5-4 CASSLTGGVYETQYF TGTGCCAGCAGCTTGACAGGGGGCGTGTACGAGACCCAGTACTTC
TRBJ1-1 . . TRBV7-2 CASTRYTEAFF TGTGCCAGCACCAGGTACACTGAAGCTTTCTTT
TRBJ2-5 . TRBD1 TRBV9 CASLRGTGGRQETQYF TGTGCCAGTCTGCGGGGTACAGGGGGTAGGCAAGAGACCCAGTACTTC
TRBJ2-7 few . TRBV27 CASRLTSNSYEQYF TGTGCCAGCAGATTGACTAGTAATTCCTACGAGCAGTACTTC
TRBJ2-2 . TRBD2 TRBV7-2 CASSAQRGPNTGELFF TGTGCCAGCAGCGCCCAGCGGGGGCCTAACACCGGGGAGCTGTTTTTT
TRBJ1-1 . TRBD1 TRBV5-1 CASSSGQAIMNTEAFF TGCGCCAGCAGCTCCGGACAGGCTATAATGAACACTGAAGCTTTCTTT
TRBJ2-2 . . TRBV5-1 CASSPQPGAASGTGELFF TGCGCCAGCAGCCCCCAACCCGGGGCCGCGAGTGGGACCGGGGAGCTGTTTTTT
TRBJ1-3 few . TRBV30 CAWTLGLGGNTIYF TGTGCCTGGACGTTAGGTTTAGGTGGAAACACCATATATTTT
TRBJ1-1 . TRBD1 TRBV5-4 CASSRQGDGTEAFF TGTGCCAGCAGTCGGCAGGGGGACGGCACTGAAGCTTTCTTT
TRBJ2-7 . . TRBV7-9 CASSLGGNRERYF TGTGCCAGCAGCTTAGGGGGAAACAGGGAGAGGTACTTC
TRBJ2-5 once TRBD2 TRBV23-1 CASPSGLTSGGLTGETQYF TGCGCCAGCCCCTCTGGATTGACTAGCGGGGGACTTACCGGGGAGACCCAGTACTTC
TRBJ1-4 . . TRBV2 CASSLRRPLGEKLFF TGTGCCAGCAGCCTGAGGCGCCCCTTGGGTGAAAAACTGTTTTTT
TRBJ1-5 few . TRBV11-2 CASSLGNLQPQHF TGTGCCAGCAGCTTAGGCAACCTCCAGCCCCAGCATTTT
TRBJ1-6 few TRBD1 TRBV5-1 CASSLRTGRNSPLHF TGCGCCAGCAGCCTAAGGACAGGGAGGAATTCACCCCTCCACTTT
TRBJ1-1 . . TRBV5-1 CASSSYPRTFNTEAFF TGCGCCAGCAGCTCCTATCCTCGGACTTTTAACACTGAAGCTTTCTTT
TRBJ1-5 . . TRBV4-1 CASSHPPQKPQHF TGCGCCAGCAGCCATCCTCCTCAGAAGCCCCAGCATTTT
TRBJ1-5 . TRBD1 TRBV28 CASRSPGQGQPQHF TGTGCCAGCAGATCCCCGGGACAGGGTCAGCCCCAGCATTTT
TRBJ1-1 once . TRBV6-6 CASSSHLDGNTEAFF TGTGCCAGCAGTTCGCACCTTGACGGGAACACTGAAGCTTTCTTT
TRBJ2-2 . TRBD2 TRBV5-1 CASSRTSGGARRELFF TGCGCCAGCAGCCGGACTAGCGGGGGGGCAAGAAGGGAGCTGTTTTTT
TRBJ2-5 . . TRBV6-1 CASSVQETQYF TGTGCCAGCAGCGTCCAAGAGACCCAGTACTTC
TRBJ1-2 few . TRBV18 CASSPPKYGYTF TGTGCCAGCTCACCCCCAAAGTATGGCTACACCTTC
TRBJ2-5 . . TRBV7-6 CASSLSSQETQYF TGTGCCAGCAGCTTAAGTTCCCAAGAGACCCAGTACTTC
TRBJ2-1 once TRBD2 TRBV25-1 CASSAGGSEQFF TGTGCCAGCAGTGCCGGGGGGTCTGAGCAGTTCTTC
TRBJ2-5 . . TRBV5-1 CASSLDQAGGETQYF TGCGCCAGCAGCTTGGATCAGGCAGGCGGGGAGACCCAGTACTTC
TRBJ2-2 few TRBD1 TRBV2 CATRGRSLSGELFF TGTGCCACCAGGGGGCGGTCGTTGTCCGGGGAGCTGTTTTTT
TRBJ2-7 . . TRBV18 CASSPLRQPNEQYF TGTGCCAGCTCACCATTGAGACAACCTAACGAGCAGTACTTC
TRBJ1-2 . . TRBV19 CASSTRDYGYTF TGTGCCAGTAGTACCCGGGATTATGGCTACACCTTC
TRBJ1-5 . . TRBV5-6 CASSPSTGPLNQPQHF TGTGCCAGCAGCCCGAGCACGGGACCGCTCAATCAGCCCCAGCATTTT
TRBJ2-6 . . TRBV7-9 CASSLGQDHSSGANVLTF TGTGCCAGCAGCTTAGGACAGGACCACAGCTCTGGGGCCAACGTCCTGACTTTC
TRBJ1-2 . TRBD1 TRBV5-1 CASSHDRDNGYTF TGCGCCAGCAGCCACGACAGGGATAATGGCTACACCTTC
TRBJ1-1 . . TRBV7-6 CASSSGRNTEAFF TGTGCCAGCAGCTCCGGACGGAACACTGAAGCTTTCTTT
TRBJ2-5 . TRBD1 TRBV5-8 CASARGLGETQYF TGTGCCAGCGCAAGGGGGCTGGGGGAGACCCAGTACTTC
TRBJ2-1 . . TRBV6-5 CASRQGSGRNEQFF TGTGCCAGCAGGCAGGGGTCGGGGAGGAATGAGCAGTTCTTC
TRBJ1-5 . . TRBV7-9 CASSLLGGQPQHF TGTGCCAGCAGCTTACTAGGAGGGCAGCCCCAGCATTTT
TRBJ2-7 . . TRBV30 CAWSTGGSSYEQYF TGTGCCTGGAGTACGGGTGGGAGTTCCTACGAGCAGTACTTC
TRBJ2-3 . . TRBV7-6 CASSSKAWTEITDTQYF TGTGCCAGCAGCTCGAAGGCTTGGACAGAAATAACAGATACGCAGTATTTT
TRBJ2-1 . TRBD2 TRBV2 CASSEGQAGGWGSYNEQFF TGTGCCAGCAGTGAAGGTCAAGCGGGGGGTTGGGGATCCTACAATGAGCAGTTCTTC
TRBJ2-7 . . TRBV15 CATSRDYGGPHYEQYF TGTGCCACCAGCAGAGATTATGGGGGTCCACACTACGAGCAGTACTTC